This T cell receptor beta chain emerged from a study of T-cell reconstitution after alpha-beta-depleted transplantation in children. In its sample, this clonotype was seen a few times. Unique molecular identifiers were built into the TCRbeta library. TCRdb reanalysed the PCR reads using MiXCR and keeps one entry per CDR3 protein. Of about 610,000 distinct CDR3 sequences in the sample, over 9.5% were seen once. The V and J ends lost 7 bases and 4 bases respectively, with 14 bases between them. The germline V gene has CDR1 MNHNS and CDR2 SASEGT. The CDR3 consists of 14 residues. The clonotype comes from a human donor who donated a stem cell graft to a child with acute myeloid leukemia. The material sequenced was PBMCs from the stem cell graft donor, taken from the stem cell graft. The V call is TRBV6-1, the J call TRBJ1-5, with D unresolved. CDR3 sequence reads: CASTPRTGNQPQHF. The DNA of the CDR3 is TGTGCCAGCACCCCCAGGACGGGGAATCAGCCCCAGCATTTT.